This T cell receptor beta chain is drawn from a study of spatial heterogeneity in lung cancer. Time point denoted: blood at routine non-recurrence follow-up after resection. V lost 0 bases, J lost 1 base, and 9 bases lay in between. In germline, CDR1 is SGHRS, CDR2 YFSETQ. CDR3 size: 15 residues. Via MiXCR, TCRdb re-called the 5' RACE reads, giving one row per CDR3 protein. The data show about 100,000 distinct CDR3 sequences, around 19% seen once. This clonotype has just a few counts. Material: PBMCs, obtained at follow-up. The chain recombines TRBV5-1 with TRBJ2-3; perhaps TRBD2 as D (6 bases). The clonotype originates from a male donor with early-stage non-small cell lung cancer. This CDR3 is CASSLGGGGTDTQYF. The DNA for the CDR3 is TGCGCCAGCAGCTTGGGCGGCGGGGGCACAGATACGCAGTATTTT.